The present TCR beta chain was sequenced within a study of blood T cell repertoires in COVID-19. Study overall: Donors in the United States, Italy and Spain gave samples during acute or convalescent COVID-19. T cells, B-cell-depleted T cells, or PBMCs supplied cDNA or gDNA.

The V and J ends lost 6 bases and 2 bases respectively, with 13 bases between them. Looked up from germline, CDR1 is MNHEY and CDR2 is SVGAGI. The CDR3 is made up of 14 amino acids. Authors' processing steps: Amplification of reference gene primers was used by the study to estimate nucleated cell counts. Produced via immunoSEQ multiplex PCR; TCRdb's table is partial and in-frame only. From that table come the V and J calls and clone size; the DNA was used to work out D and trimming. This table holds about 190,000 clones, about 88% found once. The chain couples TRBV6-5 to TRBJ2-5, with a weak D call TRBD1 (6 bases). The TCR was taken from a woman aged 40 to 50 who had recovered from COVID-19. Sequencing input: peripheral blood. The CDR3 DNA sequence: TGTGCCAGCAGGAGGGGACATTTTCAAGAGACCCAGTACTTC. Its protein product is CASRRGHFQETQYF.